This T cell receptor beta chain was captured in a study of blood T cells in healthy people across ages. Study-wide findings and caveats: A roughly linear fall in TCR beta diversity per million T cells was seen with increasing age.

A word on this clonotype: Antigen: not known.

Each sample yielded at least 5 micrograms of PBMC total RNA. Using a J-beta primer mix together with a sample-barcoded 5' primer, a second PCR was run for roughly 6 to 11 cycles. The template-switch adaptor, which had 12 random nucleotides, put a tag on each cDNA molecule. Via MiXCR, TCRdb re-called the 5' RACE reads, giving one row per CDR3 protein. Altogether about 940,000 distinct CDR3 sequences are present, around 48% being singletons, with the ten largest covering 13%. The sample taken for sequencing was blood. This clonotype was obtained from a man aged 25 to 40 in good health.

CDR3 bases: TGTGCCAGCAGCCAGGGGACTATCTCAAGAGATACGCAGTATTTT. Residues: CASSQGTISRDTQYF. V and J are TRBV14 and TRBJ2-3; TRBD2 aligns across 7 bases. CDR3 length: 15 amino acids. Unmatched junction bases numbered 8, after V lost 3 bases and J lost 5 bases. CDR1 and CDR2 (germline): SGHDN, FVKESK.